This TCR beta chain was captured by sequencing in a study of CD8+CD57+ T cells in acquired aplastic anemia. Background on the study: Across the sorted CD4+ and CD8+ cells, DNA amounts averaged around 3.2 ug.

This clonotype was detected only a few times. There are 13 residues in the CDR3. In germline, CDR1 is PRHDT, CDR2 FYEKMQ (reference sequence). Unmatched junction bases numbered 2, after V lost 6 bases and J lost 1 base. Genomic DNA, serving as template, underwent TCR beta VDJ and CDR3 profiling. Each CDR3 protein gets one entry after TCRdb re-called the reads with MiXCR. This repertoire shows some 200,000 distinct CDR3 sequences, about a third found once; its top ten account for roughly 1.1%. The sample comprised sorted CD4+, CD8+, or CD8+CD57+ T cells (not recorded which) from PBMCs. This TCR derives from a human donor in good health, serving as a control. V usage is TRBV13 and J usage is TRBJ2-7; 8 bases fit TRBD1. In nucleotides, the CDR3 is TGTGCCAGCAGGGACAGGGATTCCTACGAGCAGTACTTC. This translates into CASRDRDSYEQYF.